The 7 T cell receptor beta chains below come from one sample, sequenced in a study of T cell changes during pregnancy in multiple sclerosis. Profiling relied on immunoSEQ multiplex PCR, and the TCRdb table lists in-frame clones only, not all of them. Seen here are tens of thousands of clones, 80% to 95% observed once, and the top ten hold roughly 0.7%. The starting material was CD4+ T cells from peripheral blood mononuclear cells, obtained before pregnancy. These receptors were taken from a female donor with multiple sclerosis, enrolled in a pregnancy study.

This clone has a handful of counts. This chain links TRBV19 with TRBJ1-6; weak D call: TRBD1 (6 bases). With 0 bases removed from V and 5 bases from J, the gap between germline ends came to 14 bases. The CDR3 totals 17 residues. Germline V gene lookup returns CDR1 LNHDA and CDR2 SQIVND (reference sequence). CDR3 nucleotide sequence: TGTGCCAGTAGTATAGATGCCCGGACAGCCGATAATTCACCCCTCCACTTT. Translating it yields CASSIDARTADNSPLHF.

This chain links TRBV29-1 with TRBJ2-2; TRBD1 matches 9 bases. Trimming cost V 5 bases and J 7 bases; bases outside gene matches: 5. Per the germline V gene, CDR1 is SQVTM and CDR2 is ANQGSEA. This CDR3 is built from 13 residues. The CDR3 DNA sequence: TGCAGCGTTTTAACAGGGGGCATCGGGGAGCTGTTTTTT. Amino acids: CSVLTGGIGELFF.

The chain combines TRBV5-1 with TRBJ2-1, with D perhaps TRBD1 (6 bases). Trimming removed 3 bases from V and 4 bases from J, with 11 bases in between. CDR3 length: 14 residues. The germline V gene has CDR1 SGHRS and CDR2 YFSETQ. The DNA for the CDR3 is TGCGCCAGCAGCTGGGGGCTGGAGTACAATGAGCAGTTCTTC. Its translation is CASSWGLEYNEQFF.

The V call is TRBV7-2, the J call TRBJ2-3, with 7 bases that match TRBD2. CDR1 SGHTA and CDR2 FQGNSA come from the germline V gene. J was trimmed by 7 bases and V by 5 bases; bases with no gene match: 6. The CDR3 loop spans 13 amino acids. This CDR3 reads CASSPGGGYTQYF. Written as DNA, the CDR3 is TGTGCCAGCAGCCCCGGCGGGGGTTATACGCAGTATTTT.

This sequence joins TRBV19 and TRBJ2-5; 8 bases agree with TRBD1. The CDR3 consists of 14 residues. The V gene's germline CDR1 is LNHDA and CDR2 SQIVND (reference sequence). V trimming: 4 bases; J trimming: 4 bases; junction bases outside the gene matches: 5. CDR3 loop: CASSTGTGGETQYF. The CDR3, as DNA: TGTGCCAGTAGTACAGGAACAGGGGGAGAGACCCAGTACTTC.

The chain carries TRBV19 and TRBJ1-1, with D tentatively TRBD1 (5 bases). V gave up 5 bases and J gave up 2 bases, with 15 bases separating them. This CDR3 comprises 15 residues. From germline, CDR1 is LNHDA and CDR2 SQIVND (reference sequence). The CDR3 sequence: CASSVPRRGNTEAFF. The CDR3 DNA reads as TGTGCCAGTAGTGTCCCCCGGAGGGGTAACACTGAAGCTTTCTTT.

This chain connects TRBV7-8 to TRBJ1-5, with 8 bases fitting TRBD1. The CDR3 loop spans 18 amino acids. The germline V gene encodes CDR1 SGHVS and CDR2 FQNEAQ. The J segment lost 7 bases and the V segment lost 2 bases, leaving 16 bases of the junction unmatched. The CDR3: CASSLNLAQGERNQPQHF. The CDR3 nucleotides are TGTGCCAGCAGCTTAAATTTAGCACAGGGGGAAAGGAACCAGCCCCAGCATTTT.